The entry below describes one T cell receptor beta chain. The antigen is not known. Sequencing used immunoSEQ multiplex PCR; TCRdb keeps in-frame clones, though not all of them. The sample includes over 20,000 clones, around 80% seen only once; the top ten take roughly 8%. This sample stems from a study of a mutant IDH1 vaccine in newly diagnosed glioma. Across the whole study: The sex distribution of treated patients was about 60% male and approximately 40% female, with a mean age of 40.4 years. Most had both radiotherapy and temozolomide beforehand; others had only one.

The CDR3 covers 16 residues. Germline-derived CDR1 and CDR2 are SGHAT and FQNNGV. Trimming left V 5 bases short and J 2 bases short, with 19 bases between. General study findings and limits: Vaccine-induced responses were seen in about 95% of patients, spanning several MHC alleles.

Stated time point: week 11, during vaccination. In the vaccine, a single dose held 300 ug of the mutant IDH1 20-mer peptide, along with topical imiquimod. The chain is built from TRBV11-2 and TRBJ2-7; D possibly corresponds to TRBD1 (6 bases). The origin of this receptor is a middle-aged man with glioma. The material sequenced was PBMCs, taken from a glioma patient whose treatment included an IDH1 peptide vaccine. This chain's CDR3 is CASSKSPGTQTYEQYF. CDR3 coding DNA: TGTGCCAGCAGCAAAAGTCCCGGGACACAAACCTACGAGCAGTACTTC.